Presented here are 29 T cell receptor beta chains from one specimen sequenced in a study of T cells in women clearing cervical HPV infection. Using immunoSEQ multiplex PCR, the repertoire was profiled, and TCRdb retains in-frame clones only, with some absent. In all, the sample yields 30,000 to 35,000 clones. What was sequenced was blood buffy coat. Source of these receptors: a woman between 18 and 69 years old with a cervical HPV16 infection that either progressed to CIN3+ or cleared (not recorded which).

In the case of this clone: The read stops 3 residues short of the end of the CDR3; the missing end is completed from the germline J gene. V gene TRBV5-6 combines with J gene TRBJ2-7; 8 bases align to TRBD2. CDR3 size: 15 residues. The germline CDR1 and CDR2 sequences are SGHDT and YYEEEE. The V segment lost 4 bases and the J segment 6 bases; nucleotides outside the gene matches: 12. Here the CDR3 reads CASSGDTGGRGEQYF. The part of the CDR3 DNA that was read is TGTGCCAGCAGCGGGGATACGGGGGGGAGAGGCGAG.

Comment on this clone: The CDR3 goes on 3 residues after the read ends, and that part is filled in from the germline J gene. The chain carries TRBV7-2 and TRBJ1-2, with TRBD1 matching over 9 bases. The V gene end was trimmed by 5 bases and the J gene end by 6 bases; junction bases not matched to a gene: 7. This CDR3 has 14 amino acids. Germline-derived CDR1 and CDR2 are SGHTA and FQGNSA. The DNA read from the CDR3 is TGTGCCAGCAGCATCACACAGGGGGCGGATGGC. Translating gives CASSITQGADG. The full CDR3 reads CASSITQGADGYTF.

Remarks on this clone: The read ends 3 residues shy of where the CDR3 ends; the end is completed using the germline J gene. The V gene is TRBV20-1, the J gene TRBJ2-7; TRBD1 is a possible D gene (6 bases). V lost 3 bases and J 0 bases, leaving 9 bases between the germline ends. CDR1 and CDR2 (germline): DFQATT, SNEGSKA (reference sequence). This CDR3 region has 13 residues. This chain's CDR3 is CSASRGSSYEQYF. The part of the CDR3 DNA that was read is TGCAGTGCTAGTAGGGGGAGCTCCTACGAG.

Points on this clone: The CDR3 end is not reached by the read, which stops 3 residues before it; the germline J gene fills it in. The chain recombines TRBV20-1 with TRBJ2-3; 7 bases line up with TRBD2. CDR3 length equals 15 residues. Germline CDR1 DFQATT, CDR2 SNEGSKA (reference sequence). The CDR3 DNA, read in part, is TGCAGTGCTAGAGAGGGTCGGCCTAGCGGAGAGACG. Amino acid sequence: CSAREGRPSGET. The full CDR3 protein is CSAREGRPSGETQYF.

In regard to this clone: The read finishes 3 residues shy of the CDR3 end, and the germline J gene is used to complete it. V is TRBV19 and J is TRBJ1-2, with a tentative D call TRBD1 (5 bases). The CDR3 runs 13 residues. Germline CDR1 reads LNHDA; CDR2 reads SQIVND (reference sequence). The CDR3 loop is CASRRQSSYDYTF. The CDR3 DNA, read in part, is TGTGCCAGTAGACGACAGAGCTCCTACGAC.

Details on this clone: Sequencing ends 3 residues short of the CDR3 end; the germline J gene provides the rest. The rearrangement uses TRBV20-1 and TRBJ2-2, with no clear D. The CDR3 extends over 13 amino acids. The V gene's germline CDR1 is DFQATT and CDR2 SNEGSKA (reference sequence). The DNA read from the CDR3 is TGCAGTGCTAGTCTGAGTGCTAATGAAAAG. Translating gives CSASLSANEK. The CDR3, in full, reads CSASLSANEKLFF.

Details on this clone: The read is 3 residues too short to cover the CDR3 end, so that end is filled in from the germline J gene. This rearrangement joins TRBV18 to TRBJ1-2, with D tentatively TRBD1 (6 bases). The CDR3 extends over 14 amino acids. Germline CDR1 KGHSH, CDR2 LQKENI. CDR3 DNA, as far as it was read: TGTGCCAGCTCCCCCCGGGACACCTATGGGGAC. It codes for CASSPRDTYGD. The entire CDR3 protein is CASSPRDTYGDYTF.

Note on this clone: With the read ending 3 residues before the CDR3 end, the germline J gene is used to fill in that end. V usage is TRBV30 and J usage is TRBJ2-7; D may be TRBD2 (5 bases). V was pared by 0 bases and J by 6 bases, with 9 bases between. CDR3 length: 12 amino acids. Germline-derived CDR1 and CDR2 are GTSNPN and SVGIG (reference sequence). This CDR3 is CAWSVRGLEQYF. The DNA read from the CDR3 is TGTGCCTGGAGTGTTAGAGGGCTCGAG.

Concerning this clone itself: The CDR3 goes on 3 residues after the read ends, and that part is filled in from the germline J gene. The gene calls are TRBV7-9 and TRBJ1-2, with D hard to call. There are 14 residues in the CDR3. The germline CDR1 and CDR2 sequences are SEHNR and FQNEAQ (reference sequence). CDR3 DNA, as far as it was read: TGTGCCAGCAGCTTAGGCGGCGCCTACAATGAC. Its protein is CASSLGGAYND. The entire CDR3 protein reads CASSLGGAYNDYTF.

Concerning this clone itself: The read ends 3 residues early relative to the CDR3; the germline J gene fills the gap. V usage is TRBV18 and J usage is TRBJ2-3; TRBD2 aligns across 11 bases. With 3 bases clipped from V and 2 bases from J, the junction kept 7 bases outside the gene matches. The CDR3 contains 17 residues. Germline values: CDR1 KGHSH, CDR2 LQKENI. The sequenced part of the CDR3 DNA is TGTGCCAGCTCACCCCCGGGACTAGCGGATCCCACAGATACG. Its protein product is CASSPPGLADPTDT. The full-length CDR3 reads as CASSPPGLADPTDTQYF.

Regarding this clone: The read terminates 3 residues before the CDR3 end, so the remaining end is supplied by the germline J gene. The chain recombines TRBV18 with TRBJ1-2, with TRBD1 matching 7 bases. The CDR3 is 13 amino acids. Per the germline V gene, CDR1 is KGHSH and CDR2 is LQKENI. The DNA read from the CDR3 is TGTGCCAGCTCACCACTTCAGGGGGAGGGC. This sequence encodes CASSPLQGEG. The full CDR3 is CASSPLQGEGYTF. Full variable domain (remainder filled in from reference TRBV18 and TRBJ1-2): NAGVMQNPRHLVRRRGQEARLRCSPMKGHSHVYWYRQLPEEGLKFMVYLQKENIIDESGMPKERFSAEFPKEGPSILRIQQVVRGDSAAYFCASSPLQGEGYTFGSGTRLTVV.

As for this clone: Coverage ceases 3 residues before the CDR3 finishes, and the germline J gene fills in the end. This sequence joins TRBV6-2 or TRBV6-3 and TRBJ1-2; 9 bases line up with TRBD1. The CDR3 has 14 amino acids. In germline, CDR1 is MNHEY, CDR2 SVGEGT. The part of the CDR3 DNA that was read is TGTGCCAGCAACCCGGGACAGGGTTCCTACGAC. As protein: CASNPGQGSYD. The whole CDR3 region reads CASNPGQGSYDYTF.

In the case of this clone: Sequencing ends 3 residues short of the CDR3 end; the germline J gene provides the rest. The chain employs TRBV5-4 and TRBJ1-1; D remains unclear. V was clipped by 4 bases and J by 4 bases, with 11 bases between them. The germline CDR1 and CDR2 sequences are SGHNT and YYREEE (reference sequence). The CDR3 is 13 residues long. Here the CDR3 reads CASSTSDGTEAFF. Incomplete CDR3 DNA: TGTGCCAGCAGCACCAGCGATGGCACTGAA.

With regard to this clone: The CDR3 goes on 3 residues after the read ends, and that part is filled in from the germline J gene. J is TRBJ2-7 and V is TRBV20-1; TRBD2 might be the D (6 bases). V lost 7 bases, J lost 6 bases, and 13 bases lay in between. Looked up from germline, CDR1 is DFQATT and CDR2 is SNEGSKA (reference sequence). The CDR3 is 11 amino acids. CDR3: CSGGLALEQYF. The CDR3 DNA, read in part, is TGCAGTGGAGGGCTAGCGCTCGAG.

The part of the CDR3 DNA that was read is TGTGCCAGCAGCTCAGGGGAATATCAGCCC. As protein: CASSSGEYQP. The whole CDR3 sequence is CASSSGEYQPQHF. The gene calls are TRBV5-6 and TRBJ1-5, with a tentative D call TRBD1 (6 bases). The read comes to an end 3 residues before the CDR3 does, leaving the germline J gene to fill in the end. V was clipped by 3 bases and J by 5 bases, with 9 bases between them. This CDR3 comprises 13 residues. Germline V gene data show CDR1 as SGHDT and CDR2 as YYEEEE.

For this clone: The sequence runs out 3 residues before the end of the CDR3; the remainder is reconstructed from the germline J gene. The rearrangement links TRBV19 to TRBJ1-2; D is ambiguous. Trimming removed 5 bases from V and 7 bases from J, with 14 bases in between. There are 13 residues in the CDR3. Germline values: CDR1 LNHDA, CDR2 SQIVND (reference sequence). CDR3 protein: CASSPLEGGGYTF. The sequenced part of the CDR3 DNA is TGTGCCAGTAGTCCGCTCGAGGGTGGTGGC.

As for this clone: The sequence runs out 3 residues before the end of the CDR3; the remainder is reconstructed from the germline J gene. The V and J genes are TRBV2 and TRBJ1-1, with TRBD1 identical over 8 bases. This CDR3 contains 17 residues. Germline trimming cut 3 bases from V and 1 base from J; bases unmatched to any gene: 10. Germline CDR1 reads SNHLY; CDR2 reads FYNNEI. The covered CDR3 bases are TGTGCCAGCAGTGATGTGCGGGACAGGTCTCCGAACACTGAA. It translates to CASSDVRDRSPNTE. The CDR3 as a whole reads CASSDVRDRSPNTEAFF.

Note on this clone: The read terminates 3 residues ahead of where the CDR3 ends, so the germline J gene completes it. The genes are TRBV11-1 and TRBJ2-1; TRBD2 is a possible D gene (6 bases). The length of the CDR3 is 14 residues. Trimming cost V 3 bases and J 0 bases, with 6 bases left between them. Germline V gene data show CDR1 as SGHAT and CDR2 as FQDESV (reference sequence). The covered CDR3 bases are TGTGCCAGCAGCTTGGGGGGCTCCTACAATGAG. Amino acid sequence: CASSLGGSYNE. From start to end, the CDR3 is CASSLGGSYNEQFF.

As to this clone: The read ends 3 residues early relative to the CDR3; the germline J gene fills the gap. The chain combines TRBV7-2 with TRBJ2-3; TRBD1 is a possible D gene (5 bases). V lost 6 bases, J lost 6 bases, and 16 bases lay in between. CDR3 length: 14 amino acids. CDR1 SGHTA and CDR2 FQGNSA come from the germline V gene. The CDR3 is CASSLRGARDTQYF. CDR3 bases read: TGTGCCAGCAGTCTTCGTGGGGCACGGGATACG.

A word on this clone: Compared with germline, one end of the junction differs, possibly owing to a read error. Coverage ceases 3 residues before the CDR3 finishes, and the germline J gene fills in the end. The chain employs TRBV4-2 and TRBJ1-2; 9 bases are shared with TRBD1. The germline CDR1 and CDR2 sequences are LGHNA and YNFKEQ. The CDR3 sequence is 16 residues long. The covered CDR3 bases are TGCGCCAGCAGCCACCTGACCCCGGGACAGGGAACTGGC. Protein: CASSHLTPGQGTG. The full CDR3 reads CASSHLTPGQGTGYTF.

For this clone: The CDR3 is cut off 3 residues early in the read; its end comes from the germline J gene. The V gene is TRBV19, the J gene TRBJ1-2; unclear D gene. CDR1 and CDR2 from the germline V gene are LNHDA and SQIVND (reference sequence). The CDR3 is 14 amino acids. The covered CDR3 bases are TGTGCCAGTAGTCCCGTATTAAGCTCCTACGAC. Protein product: CASSPVLSSYD. The entire CDR3 protein reads CASSPVLSSYDYTF.

Concerning this clone itself: The CDR3 goes on 3 residues after the read ends, and that part is filled in from the germline J gene. The chain has TRBV5-4 and TRBJ2-2; TRBD1 is a possible D gene (6 bases). Germline V gene data show CDR1 as SGHNT and CDR2 as YYREEE (reference sequence). V was trimmed by 0 bases and J by 7 bases, leaving 7 bases between them. CDR3 size: 13 residues. The sequenced CDR3 bases are TGTGCCAGCAGCTTGGCAGGGGTCGGGGAG. Translation: CASSLAGVGE. The entire CDR3 reads CASSLAGVGELFF. The whole variable domain, remainder taken from reference TRBV5-4 and TRBJ2-2, is ETGVTQSPTHLIKTRGQQVTLRCSSQSGHNTVSWYQQALGQGPQFIFQYYREEENGRGNFPPRFSGLQFPNYSSELNVNALELDDSALYLCASSLAGVGELFFGEGSRLTVL.

Notes on this clone: Sequencing ends 3 residues short of the CDR3 end; the germline J gene provides the rest. This rearrangement joins TRBV19 to TRBJ2-1; 7 nucleotides line up with TRBD1. V lost 5 bases and J lost 5; bases outside the gene matches: 9. The CDR3 is made up of 15 amino acids. In germline, CDR1 is LNHDA, CDR2 SQIVND (reference sequence). CDR3 residues: CASSLKGASNNEQFF. CDR3 DNA, as far as it was read: TGTGCCAGTAGTTTAAAGGGGGCTAGCAACAATGAG.

A remark on this clone: The CDR3 extends 3 residues past the end of the read, so its final part is completed from the germline J gene. The V and J genes are TRBV30 and TRBJ1-5; weak D call: TRBD1 (6 bases). The germline gives CDR1 GTSNPN, CDR2 SVGIG (reference sequence). V gave up 2 bases and J gave up 4 bases, with 9 bases separating them. This CDR3 is 13 amino acids long. CDR3: CAWSLQGNQPQHF. Incomplete CDR3 DNA: TGTGCCTGGAGTTTACAGGGAAATCAGCCC.

A word on this clone: The CDR3 end lies 3 residues beyond the end of the read and is filled in from the germline J gene. The chain combines TRBV7-2 with TRBJ1-1; 10 bases agree with TRBD1. CDR3 length equals 11 residues. CDR1 SGHTA and CDR2 FQGNSA come from the germline V gene. Here the CDR3 reads CASSWDRGAFF. CDR3 DNA, as far as it was read: TGTGCCAGCAGCTGGGACAGGGGA.

With regard to this clone: Read coverage stops 3 residues before the CDR3 terminus; the germline J gene supplies the remainder. V gene TRBV19 combines with J gene TRBJ2-1, with a tentative D call TRBD1 (6 bases). CDR1 and CDR2 (germline): LNHDA, SQIVND (reference sequence). This CDR3 is 15 amino acids long. V was trimmed by 6 bases and J by 0 bases, leaving 12 bases between them. The covered CDR3 bases are TGTGCCAGTAGGACTACAGGGAGCTCCTACAATGAG. Translation gives CASRTTGSSYNE. The entire CDR3 reads CASRTTGSSYNEQFF. Full variable domain (remainder filled in from reference TRBV19 and TRBJ2-1): DGGITQSPKYLFRKEGQNVTLSCEQNLNHDAMYWYRQDPGQGLRLIYYSQIVNDFQKGDIAEGYSVSREKKESFPLTVTSAQKNPTAFYLCASRTTGSSYNEQFFGPGTRLTVL.

A remark on this clone: The read halts 3 residues ahead of the CDR3 end, with the missing end drawn from the germline J gene. The rearrangement links TRBV5-4 to TRBJ1-2; D gene ambiguous. Germline V gives CDR1 SGHNT, CDR2 YYREEE (reference sequence). The CDR3 is made up of 16 amino acids. Trimming cost V 3 bases and J 0 bases, with 15 bases left between them. The CDR3 protein is CASSSVPPRSNYGYTF. Incomplete CDR3 DNA: TGTGCCAGCAGCTCGGTTCCTCCCCGATCTAACTATGGC.

Of note for this clone: The read finishes 3 residues shy of the CDR3 end, and the germline J gene is used to complete it. The rearrangement links TRBV18 to TRBJ2-5, with TRBD2 identical over 7 bases. The CDR3 consists of 12 residues. Germline V lookup: CDR1 KGHSH, CDR2 LQKENI. With V trimmed by 10 bases and J by 5 bases, 7 bases remained unmatched. CDR3 DNA, as far as it was read: TGTGCCACTACTAGCGTTGCGGAGACC. This translates into CATTSVAET. The whole CDR3 protein reads CATTSVAETQYF. Based on the CDR3 plus reference TRBV18 and TRBJ2-5, the full variable domain is NAGVMQNPRHLVRRRGQEARLRCSPMKGHSHVYWYRQLPEEGLKFMVYLQKENIIDESGMPKERFSAEFPKEGPSILRIQQVVRGDSAAYFCATTSVAETQYFGPGTRLLVL.

Points on this clone: The read finishes 3 residues shy of the CDR3 end, and the germline J gene is used to complete it. The J gene is TRBJ1-2, the V gene TRBV5-1; tentative D call: TRBD1 (5 bases). Trimming cost V 1 base and J 6 bases, with 10 bases left between them. The CDR3 has 13 amino acids. Looked up from germline, CDR1 is SGHRS and CDR2 is YFSETQ. CDR3 in amino acids: CASSLSDRNGYTF. CDR3 DNA (partial): TGCGCCAGCAGCTTGTCCGACAGAAATGGC.